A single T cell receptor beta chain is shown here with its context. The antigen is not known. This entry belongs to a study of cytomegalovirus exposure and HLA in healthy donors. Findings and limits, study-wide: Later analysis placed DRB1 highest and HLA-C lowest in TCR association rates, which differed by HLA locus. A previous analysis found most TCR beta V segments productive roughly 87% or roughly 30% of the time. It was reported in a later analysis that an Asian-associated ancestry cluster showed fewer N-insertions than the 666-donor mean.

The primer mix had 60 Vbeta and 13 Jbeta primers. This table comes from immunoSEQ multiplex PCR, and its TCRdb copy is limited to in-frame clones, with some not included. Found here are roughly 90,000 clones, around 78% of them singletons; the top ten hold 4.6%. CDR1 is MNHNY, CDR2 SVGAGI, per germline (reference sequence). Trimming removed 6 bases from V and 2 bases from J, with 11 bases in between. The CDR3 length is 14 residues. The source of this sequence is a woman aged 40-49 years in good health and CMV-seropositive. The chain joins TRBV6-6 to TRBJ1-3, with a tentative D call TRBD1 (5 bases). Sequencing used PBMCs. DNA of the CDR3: TGTGCCAGCAGGGCTGGGACTACTGGAAACACCATATATTTT. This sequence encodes CASRAGTTGNTIYF.